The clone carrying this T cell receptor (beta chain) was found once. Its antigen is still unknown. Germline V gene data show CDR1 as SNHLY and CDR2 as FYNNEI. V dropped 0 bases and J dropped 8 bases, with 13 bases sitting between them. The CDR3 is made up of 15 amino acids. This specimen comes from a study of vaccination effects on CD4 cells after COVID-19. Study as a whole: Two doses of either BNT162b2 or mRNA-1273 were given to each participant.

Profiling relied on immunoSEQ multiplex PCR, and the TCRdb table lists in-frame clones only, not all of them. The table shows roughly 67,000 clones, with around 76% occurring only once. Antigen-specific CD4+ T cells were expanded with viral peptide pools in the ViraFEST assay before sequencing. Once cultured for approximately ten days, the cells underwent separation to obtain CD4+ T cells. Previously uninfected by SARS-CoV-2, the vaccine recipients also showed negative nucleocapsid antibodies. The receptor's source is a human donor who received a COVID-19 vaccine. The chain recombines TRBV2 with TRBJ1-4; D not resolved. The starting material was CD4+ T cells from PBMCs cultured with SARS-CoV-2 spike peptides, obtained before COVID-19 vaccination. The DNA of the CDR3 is TGTGCCAGCAGTGAAGCGCAAGTGACTTGGGAAAAACTGTTTTTT. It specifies CASSEAQVTWEKLFF.